These T cell receptor beta chains were read from a single sample in a study of T cell responses to AZD1222 COVID-19 vaccine. Clones were read by immunoSEQ multiplex PCR, and TCRdb kept only the in-frame ones, dropping some. The table has 150,000 to 200,000 clones, 85% to 90% seen once. The input for sequencing was peripheral blood, taken on day 0 of MenACWY control vaccination. These receptors were obtained from an adult in good health. CDR3s include the opening cysteine and the closing phenylalanine or tryptophan. The D gene is left open where the match is weak. Size tells how often a clone was seen (once, few, many) or the class of an expanded clone, and some rows leave it out.

v_gene: TRBV19; abundance: -; j_gene: TRBJ1-1; d_gene: -; CDR3nt: TGTGCCAGTAGTGACAGACGGGGCTTGAACACTGAAGCTTTCTTT; CDR3aa: CASSDRRGLNTEAFF
v_gene: TRBV27; abundance: -; j_gene: TRBJ2-7; d_gene: -; CDR3nt: TGTGCCAGCAGTCAGGGCTACGAGCAGTACTTC; CDR3aa: CASSQGYEQYF
v_gene: TRBV29-1; abundance: once; j_gene: TRBJ1-2; d_gene: TRBD1; CDR3nt: TGCAGCGTTGGCGCAGGGACAGATATCTATGGCTACACCTTC; CDR3aa: CSVGAGTDIYGYTF
v_gene: TRBV5-1; abundance: -; j_gene: TRBJ2-5; d_gene: TRBD2; CDR3nt: TGCGCCAGCAGCCCGCCCGGGGGGGCGCCTGGAGAGACCCAGTACTTC; CDR3aa: CASSPPGGAPGETQYF
v_gene: TRBV2; abundance: few; j_gene: TRBJ1-3; d_gene: -; CDR3nt: TGTGCCAGCTTAGGCAGGACCTACTCTGGAAACACCATATATTTT; CDR3aa: CASLGRTYSGNTIYF
v_gene: TRBV5-5; abundance: -; j_gene: TRBJ2-7; d_gene: TRBD1; CDR3nt: TGTGCCAGCAGCTTGGCCGGACAGGACTACGAGCAGTACTTC; CDR3aa: CASSLAGQDYEQYF
v_gene: TRBV6-1; abundance: -; j_gene: TRBJ2-1; d_gene: TRBD2; CDR3nt: TGTGCCAGCAGTGACGGTAGCGGGAGCGAAGAGCAGTTCTTC; CDR3aa: CASSDGSGSEEQFF
v_gene: TRBV12-3/TRBV12-4; abundance: -; j_gene: TRBJ2-7; d_gene: -; CDR3nt: TGTGCCAGCAGTCCGATGGTAGACTACGAGCAGTACTTC; CDR3aa: CASSPMVDYEQYF
v_gene: TRBV28; abundance: -; j_gene: TRBJ2-5; d_gene: -; CDR3nt: TGTGCCAGCACCGTACCGGGGGTGGGGGAGACCCAGTACTTC; CDR3aa: CASTVPGVGETQYF
v_gene: TRBV9; abundance: -; j_gene: TRBJ2-5; d_gene: TRBD2; CDR3nt: TGTGCCAGCAGTCTTATGGGACTAGCGGGTGGGGAGACCCAGTACTTC; CDR3aa: CASSLMGLAGGETQYF
v_gene: TRBV21-1; abundance: -; j_gene: TRBJ1-2; d_gene: -; CDR3nt: TGTGCCAGCAGCAAGTTGGGACAAGAGGGCATATATGGCTACACCTTC; CDR3aa: CASSKLGQEGIYGYTF
v_gene: TRBV6-5; abundance: -; j_gene: TRBJ2-3; d_gene: -; CDR3nt: TGTGCCAGCAGTTACGGGGACCATGGGATTGGTACGCAGTATTTT; CDR3aa: CASSYGDHGIGTQYF
v_gene: TRBV11-3; abundance: -; j_gene: TRBJ2-3; d_gene: -; CDR3nt: TGTGCCAGCAGCTGGGGGCGGGAACCCACAGATACGCAGTATTTT; CDR3aa: CASSWGREPTDTQYF
v_gene: TRBV29-1; abundance: -; j_gene: TRBJ2-3; d_gene: TRBD2; CDR3nt: TGCAGCGTTAAGAGCCCGGGTCGTTGGGGGACTACCGGCGCTTCAGATACGCAGTATTTT; CDR3aa: CSVKSPGRWGTTGASDTQYF
v_gene: TRBV19; abundance: -; j_gene: TRBJ1-2; d_gene: TRBD1; CDR3nt: TGTGCCAGTAGTATACAACAGGGGCTCTATGGCTACACCTTC; CDR3aa: CASSIQQGLYGYTF
v_gene: TRBV7-2; abundance: -; j_gene: TRBJ1-5; d_gene: -; CDR3nt: TGTGCCAGCAGCACAGAGTATAGCAATCAGCCCCAGCATTTT; CDR3aa: CASSTEYSNQPQHF
v_gene: TRBV5-6; abundance: -; j_gene: TRBJ1-6; d_gene: -; CDR3nt: TGTGCCAGCAGCTTCGGACAGAGCTCCTATAATTCACCCCTCCACTTT; CDR3aa: CASSFGQSSYNSPLHF
v_gene: TRBV27; abundance: -; j_gene: TRBJ2-7; d_gene: TRBD1; CDR3nt: TGTGCCAGCAGTCCCAGGGGGTCGTACGGCTACGAGCAGTACTTC; CDR3aa: CASSPRGSYGYEQYF
v_gene: TRBV18; abundance: -; j_gene: TRBJ2-1; d_gene: -; CDR3nt: TGTGCCAGCTCACGCCGGACGGAAAACAATGAGCAGTTCTTC; CDR3aa: CASSRRTENNEQFF
v_gene: TRBV30; abundance: -; j_gene: TRBJ2-3; d_gene: -; CDR3nt: TGTGCCTGGAAAGTAGTTGATACGCAGTATTTT; CDR3aa: CAWKVVDTQYF
v_gene: TRBV21-1; abundance: -; j_gene: TRBJ2-3; d_gene: -; CDR3nt: TGTGCCAGCAGCTCCGGAGGAGGGAGCACAGATACGCAGTATTTT; CDR3aa: CASSSGGGSTDTQYF
v_gene: TRBV7-3; abundance: few; j_gene: TRBJ2-2; d_gene: TRBD1; CDR3nt: TGTGCCAGCAGCTACTCCGGGACAGTCAACACCGGGGAGCTGTTTTTT; CDR3aa: CASSYSGTVNTGELFF
v_gene: TRBV3-1/TRBV3-2; abundance: -; j_gene: TRBJ2-3; d_gene: TRBD2; CDR3nt: TGTGCCAGCAGCCCCGCAAGACTAGCGGGAGGTAGCACAGATACGCAGTATTTT; CDR3aa: CASSPARLAGGSTDTQYF
v_gene: TRBV7-2; abundance: -; j_gene: TRBJ2-3; d_gene: -; CDR3nt: TGTGCCAGCAGCCCACCAGGACAGACTAGCACAGATACGCAGTATTTT; CDR3aa: CASSPPGQTSTDTQYF
v_gene: TRBV7-6; abundance: -; j_gene: TRBJ1-4; d_gene: -; CDR3nt: TGTGCCAGCAGCTTACAGAGCAATGAAAAACTGTTTTTT; CDR3aa: CASSLQSNEKLFF
v_gene: TRBV7-3; abundance: -; j_gene: TRBJ1-1; d_gene: TRBD1; CDR3nt: TGTGCCAGCAGCTTGGACAGGGATGACACTGAAGCTTTCTTT; CDR3aa: CASSLDRDDTEAFF
v_gene: TRBV7-2; abundance: -; j_gene: TRBJ2-1; d_gene: TRBD2; CDR3nt: TGTGCCAGCAGCTTAAGACCGGGACTAGCGGGATACAATGAGCAGTTCTTC; CDR3aa: CASSLRPGLAGYNEQFF
v_gene: TRBV7-2; abundance: -; j_gene: TRBJ2-2; d_gene: TRBD2; CDR3nt: TGTGCCAGCAGCTTATTCGGGGGGGACTCCGGGGAGCTGTTTTTT; CDR3aa: CASSLFGGDSGELFF
v_gene: TRBV9; abundance: -; j_gene: TRBJ2-3; d_gene: TRBD2; CDR3nt: TGTGCCAGCAGCGCCCCCCTAGCGGGGGGCCGCAACACAGATACGCAGTATTTT; CDR3aa: CASSAPLAGGRNTDTQYF
v_gene: TRBV5-1; abundance: -; j_gene: TRBJ2-7; d_gene: TRBD1; CDR3nt: TGCGCCAGCAGCTGGACAGGGGGAGAGATAGGCGAGCAGTACTTC; CDR3aa: CASSWTGGEIGEQYF
v_gene: TRBV27; abundance: -; j_gene: TRBJ2-7; d_gene: -; CDR3nt: TGTGCCAGCAGTTTACAATCCTCCTACGAGCAGTACTTC; CDR3aa: CASSLQSSYEQYF
v_gene: TRBV7-9; abundance: -; j_gene: TRBJ1-4; d_gene: -; CDR3nt: TGTGCCAGCAGCCCATTCGACGGAACTAATGAAAAACTGTTTTTT; CDR3aa: CASSPFDGTNEKLFF
v_gene: TRBV4-1; abundance: -; j_gene: TRBJ1-3; d_gene: -; CDR3nt: TGCGCCAGCAGCCAAAAAGATGGAGGGGTGAGGGGTGGAAACACCATATATTTT; CDR3aa: CASSQKDGGVRGGNTIYF
v_gene: TRBV3-1/TRBV3-2; abundance: medium-sized; j_gene: TRBJ2-2; d_gene: -; CDR3nt: TGTGCCAGCAGCCCCGGGACTTCTGACACCGGGGAGCTGTTTTTT; CDR3aa: CASSPGTSDTGELFF
v_gene: TRBV5-5; abundance: -; j_gene: TRBJ1-1; d_gene: -; CDR3nt: TGTGCCAGCAGCTTGACAGGGAGACCGGGAGCTTTCTTT; CDR3aa: CASSLTGRPGAFF
v_gene: TRBV3-1/TRBV3-2; abundance: -; j_gene: TRBJ1-2; d_gene: -; CDR3nt: TGTGCCAGCAGCCCGGGACCTCTTAACTATGGCTACACCTTC; CDR3aa: CASSPGPLNYGYTF
v_gene: TRBV7-8; abundance: once; j_gene: TRBJ2-1; d_gene: -; CDR3nt: TGTGCCAGCAGCTTAGAGCGGACAAGCAATGAGCAGTTCTTC; CDR3aa: CASSLERTSNEQFF
v_gene: TRBV28; abundance: -; j_gene: TRBJ2-6; d_gene: TRBD1; CDR3nt: TGTGCCAGCAGTTTATTGGACAGGGCATTTGGGGCCAACGTCCTGACTTTC; CDR3aa: CASSLLDRAFGANVLTF
v_gene: TRBV2; abundance: -; j_gene: TRBJ2-2; d_gene: TRBD2; CDR3nt: TGTGCCAGCAGTGCGCTCCTAGCGGGTCCCACCGGGGAGCTGTTTTTT; CDR3aa: CASSALLAGPTGELFF
v_gene: TRBV27; abundance: -; j_gene: TRBJ2-7; d_gene: -; CDR3nt: TGTGCCAGCAGTTTATCTTGGGGGCTACAAGGCTACGAGCAGTACTTC; CDR3aa: CASSLSWGLQGYEQYF
v_gene: TRBV5-4; abundance: once; j_gene: TRBJ2-1; d_gene: TRBD2; CDR3nt: TGTGCCAGCAGCTCTGGGGGTAGCGGGTCGTCCCTTGAGCAGTTCTTC; CDR3aa: CASSSGGSGSSLEQFF
v_gene: TRBV5-5; abundance: -; j_gene: TRBJ2-7; d_gene: TRBD1; CDR3nt: TGTGCCAGCAGCTTGGAGGGGACAGATTATTACGAGCAGTACTTC; CDR3aa: CASSLEGTDYYEQYF
v_gene: TRBV29-1; abundance: -; j_gene: TRBJ2-1; d_gene: TRBD2; CDR3nt: TGCAGCTTTACTAGCGGGGAAAAGAGCTCCTACAATGAGCAGTTCTTC; CDR3aa: CSFTSGEKSSYNEQFF
v_gene: TRBV28; abundance: once; j_gene: TRBJ2-1; d_gene: -; CDR3nt: TGTGCCAGCAGTTTAAATGAGCAGTTCTTC; CDR3aa: CASSLNEQFF
v_gene: TRBV12-2; abundance: once; j_gene: TRBJ1-5; d_gene: -; CDR3nt: TGTGCAAGTCGCAAACTAACAGGGGGTCATAACCAGCCCCAGCATTTT; CDR3aa: CASRKLTGGHNQPQHF
v_gene: TRBV30; abundance: -; j_gene: TRBJ2-7; d_gene: TRBD1; CDR3nt: TGTGCCTGGAGGTCCTTCAGGGGTTGGGACAGAGCCATCTACGAGCAGTACTTC; CDR3aa: CAWRSFRGWDRAIYEQYF
v_gene: TRBV13; abundance: -; j_gene: TRBJ2-5; d_gene: -; CDR3nt: TGTGCCAGCAGCTTAGAAGGACATAGCCAAGAGACCCAGTACTTC; CDR3aa: CASSLEGHSQETQYF
v_gene: TRBV28; abundance: -; j_gene: TRBJ1-5; d_gene: -; CDR3nt: TGTGCCAGCAGTCCACCGACAGGCAGCAATCAGCCCCAGCATTTT; CDR3aa: CASSPPTGSNQPQHF
v_gene: TRBV5-8; abundance: -; j_gene: TRBJ2-7; d_gene: -; CDR3nt: TGTGCCAGCAGCGAATCCCCCCCTTACGAGCAGTACTTC; CDR3aa: CASSESPPYEQYF